The T cell receptor (beta chain) under discussion was sequenced for a study of T cells after yellow fever vaccination. Study-wide results and caveats: It was a small share of clonotypes that appeared in both CD4 and CD8 compartments.

As regards this clonotype: Its antigen is not known.

TCRdb processed the 5' RACE reads anew with MiXCR; each CDR3 protein has one entry. Counted here are some 260,000 distinct CDR3 sequences, roughly 5% occurring once; the ten biggest clones make up roughly 3.5%. The germline CDR1 and CDR2 sequences are DFQATT and SNEGSKA (reference sequence). The germline V and J ends were trimmed by 6 bases and 6 bases, with 6 bases remaining between them. The CDR3 has 11 amino acids. The chain carries TRBV20-1 and TRBJ1-6; D is possibly TRBD1 (5 bases). The TCR originated in a man aged 18-30 years who received the YFV17D yellow fever vaccine. The starting material was CD4+ T cells sorted from PBMCs, obtained on the day of the yellow fever booster vaccination. The CDR3 loop reads CSAGGNSPLHF. The CDR3 DNA is TGCAGTGCGGGGGGTAATTCACCCCTCCACTTT.